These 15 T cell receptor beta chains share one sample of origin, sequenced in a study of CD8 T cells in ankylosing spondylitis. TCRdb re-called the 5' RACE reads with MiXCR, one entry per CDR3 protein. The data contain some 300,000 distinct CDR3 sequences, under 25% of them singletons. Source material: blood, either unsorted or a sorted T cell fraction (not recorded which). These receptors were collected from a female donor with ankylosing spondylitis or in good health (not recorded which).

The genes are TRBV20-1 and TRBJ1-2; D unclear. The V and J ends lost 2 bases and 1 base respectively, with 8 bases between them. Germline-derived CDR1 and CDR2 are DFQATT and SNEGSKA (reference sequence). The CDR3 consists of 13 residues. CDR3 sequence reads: CSARPPLNYGYTF. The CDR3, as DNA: TGCAGTGCTAGACCTCCCCTTAACTATGGCTACACCTTC.

The CDR3 bases are TGTGCCAGCACCTGGGGGCCTTTCGATTCCCTCGGGGATAACAATGAGCAGTTCTTC. This codes for CASTWGPFDSLGDNNEQFF. This sequence joins TRBV12-3 or TRBV12-4 and TRBJ2-1; possibly TRBD1 for D (6 bases). Deletions cut 7 bases from V and 5 bases from J, with 30 bases between. This CDR3 contains 19 residues.

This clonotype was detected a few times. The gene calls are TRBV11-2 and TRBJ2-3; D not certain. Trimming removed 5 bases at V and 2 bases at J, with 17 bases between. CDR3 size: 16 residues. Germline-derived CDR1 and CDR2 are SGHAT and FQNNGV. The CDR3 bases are TGTGCCAGCAGCCCCGCCCTGCGGATTCACACAGATACGCAGTATTTT. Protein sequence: CASSPALRIHTDTQYF.

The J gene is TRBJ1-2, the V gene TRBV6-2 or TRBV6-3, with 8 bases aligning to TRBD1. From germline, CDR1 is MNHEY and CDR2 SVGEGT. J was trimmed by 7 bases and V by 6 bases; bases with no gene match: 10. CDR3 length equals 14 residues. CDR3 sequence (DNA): TGTGCCAGCAGCAGGACAGGGAGAGTTGCTGGCTACACCTTC. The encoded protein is CASSRTGRVAGYTF.

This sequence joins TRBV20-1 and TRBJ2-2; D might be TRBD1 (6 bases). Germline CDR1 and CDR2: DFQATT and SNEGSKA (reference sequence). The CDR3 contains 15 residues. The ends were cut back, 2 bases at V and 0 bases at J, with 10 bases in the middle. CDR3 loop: CSARPRTANTGELFF. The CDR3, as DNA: TGCAGTGCTAGACCTCGGACAGCGAACACCGGGGAGCTGTTTTTT.

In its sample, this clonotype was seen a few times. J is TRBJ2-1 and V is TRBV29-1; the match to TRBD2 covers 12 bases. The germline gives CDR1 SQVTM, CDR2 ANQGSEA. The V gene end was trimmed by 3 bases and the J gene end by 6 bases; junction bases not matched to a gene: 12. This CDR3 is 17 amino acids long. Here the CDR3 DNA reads TGCAGCGTTGATGGCTCTCCGACTAGCGGGAGACGCAATGAGCAGTTCTTC. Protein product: CSVDGSPTSGRRNEQFF.

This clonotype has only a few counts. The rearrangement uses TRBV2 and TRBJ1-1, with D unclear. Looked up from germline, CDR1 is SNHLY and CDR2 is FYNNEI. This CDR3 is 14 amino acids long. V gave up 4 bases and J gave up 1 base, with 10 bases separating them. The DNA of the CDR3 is TGTGCCAGCAGTGTGACATACTCGAACACTGAAGCTTTCTTT. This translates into CASSVTYSNTEAFF.

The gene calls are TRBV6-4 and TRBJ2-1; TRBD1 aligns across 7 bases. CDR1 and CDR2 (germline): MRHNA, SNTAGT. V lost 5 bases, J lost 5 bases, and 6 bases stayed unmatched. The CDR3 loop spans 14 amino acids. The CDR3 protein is CASSRTGVNNEQFF. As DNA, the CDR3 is TGTGCCAGCAGTCGGACAGGAGTAAACAATGAGCAGTTCTTC.

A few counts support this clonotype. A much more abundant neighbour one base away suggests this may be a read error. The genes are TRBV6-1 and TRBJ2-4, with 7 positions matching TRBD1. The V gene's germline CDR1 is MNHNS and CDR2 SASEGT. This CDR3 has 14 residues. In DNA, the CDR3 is TGTGCCGGCAGTGATCGGATGGACAGGTCCATTCAGTACTTC. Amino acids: CAGSDRMDRSIQYF.

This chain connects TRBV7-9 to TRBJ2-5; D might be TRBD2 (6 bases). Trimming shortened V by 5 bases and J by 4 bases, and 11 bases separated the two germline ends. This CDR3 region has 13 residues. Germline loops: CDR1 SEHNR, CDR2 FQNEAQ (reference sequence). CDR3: CASSRGTRETQYF. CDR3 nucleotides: TGTGCCAGCAGCCGAGGGACTCGAGAGACCCAGTACTTC.

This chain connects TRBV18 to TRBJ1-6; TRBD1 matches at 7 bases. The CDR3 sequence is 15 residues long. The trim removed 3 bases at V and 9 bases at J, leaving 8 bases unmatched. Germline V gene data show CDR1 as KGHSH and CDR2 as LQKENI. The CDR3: CASSPRQGGGSPLHF. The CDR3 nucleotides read TGTGCCAGCTCACCGAGACAGGGTGGAGGTTCACCCCTCCACTTT.

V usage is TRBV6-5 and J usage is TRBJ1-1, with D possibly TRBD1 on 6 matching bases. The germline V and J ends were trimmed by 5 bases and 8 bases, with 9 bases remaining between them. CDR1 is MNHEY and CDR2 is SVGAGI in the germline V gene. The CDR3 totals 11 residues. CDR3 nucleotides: TGTGCCAGCAGTACGCAGGGGGAAGCTTTCTTT. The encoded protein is CASSTQGEAFF.

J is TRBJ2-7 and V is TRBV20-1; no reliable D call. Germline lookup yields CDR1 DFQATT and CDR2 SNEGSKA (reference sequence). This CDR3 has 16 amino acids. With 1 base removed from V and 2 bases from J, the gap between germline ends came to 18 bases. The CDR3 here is CSARALQPTITYEQYF. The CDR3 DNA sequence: TGCAGTGCTAGAGCACTTCAGCCCACCATAACCTACGAGCAGTACTTC.

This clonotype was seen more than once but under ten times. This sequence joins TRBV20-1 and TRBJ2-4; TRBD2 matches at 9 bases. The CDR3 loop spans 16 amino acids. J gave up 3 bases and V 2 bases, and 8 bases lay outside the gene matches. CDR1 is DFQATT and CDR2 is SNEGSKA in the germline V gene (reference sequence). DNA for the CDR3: TGCAGTGCTAGATGGGGGACTAGCTGGGGCAAAAACATTCAGTACTTC. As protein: CSARWGTSWGKNIQYF.

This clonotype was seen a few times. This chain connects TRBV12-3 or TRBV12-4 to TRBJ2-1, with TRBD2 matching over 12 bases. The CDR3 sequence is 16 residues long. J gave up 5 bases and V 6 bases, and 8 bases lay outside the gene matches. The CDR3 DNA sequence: TGTGCCAGCAGACCGAGACTAGCGGGAGACCACAATGAGCAGTTCTTC. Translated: CASRPRLAGDHNEQFF.